This record covers a single T cell receptor (beta chain). As yet, its antigen is unknown. This entry belongs to a study of OX40 agonist ivuxolimab in advanced cancers. Study-level information: Prior checkpoint blockade (anti-PD-1, anti-PD-L1 or anti-CTLA-4) was permitted; over 30% had it.

Whole-study results and caveats: The CD4+ and CD8+ T cells in the blood had expanded clonally by week 6 at 0.1 to 3.0 mg/kg. Expanded peripheral T cells had an undetermined antigen specificity.

The CDR3 has 15 amino acids. V lost 4 bases and J 2 bases, leaving 14 bases between the germline ends. CDR1 and CDR2 (germline): SGDLS, YYNGEE. This table comes from immunoSEQ multiplex PCR, and its TCRdb copy is limited to in-frame clones, with some not included. The table records roughly 80,000 clones, 80% to 90% of them present only once. The sample was CD4+ or CD8+ T cells sorted from blood, taken in a trial of the OX40 agonist ivuxolimab. The TCR originated in an adult with an advanced solid tumor such as melanoma, head and neck, liver or kidney cancer. This sequence joins TRBV9 and TRBJ2-3; a weak D match, TRBD2 (6 bases). The CDR3 sequence is CASSTRGINTDTQYF. CDR3 DNA: TGTGCCAGCAGCACCCGGGGGATAAACACAGATACGCAGTATTTT.